The 8 T cell receptor beta chains listed next were all sequenced from one sample in a study of cytomegalovirus exposure and HLA in healthy donors. Vbeta (60) and Jbeta (13) primers were used in the PCR. Some clones are missing from TCRdb's copy, which holds only in-frame ones; the method was immunoSEQ multiplex PCR. The repertoire holds approximately 160,000 clones, with around 81% as singletons. Material: PBMCs. The receptors derive from a man between 35 and 55 years old in good health and CMV-seronegative.

This rearrangement joins TRBV9 to TRBJ1-1; D perhaps matches TRBD1 (5 bases). CDR1 SGDLS and CDR2 YYNGEE come from the germline V gene. The germline V and J ends were trimmed by 0 bases and 4 bases, with 19 bases remaining between them. There are 17 residues in the CDR3. The CDR3 nucleotides are TGTGCCAGCAGCGTAGGCAACCTGGGGGGGTGGGGCACTGAAGCTTTCTTT. It yields the protein CASSVGNLGGWGTEAFF.

This clone has only one observation. The chain uses TRBV4-1 and TRBJ2-7; the match to TRBD2 covers 12 bases. Trimming cost V 3 bases and J 3 bases; bases outside gene matches: 6. This CDR3 spans 16 amino acids. From germline, CDR1 is MGHRA and CDR2 YSYEKL. This chain's CDR3 is CASSHHRLAGDYEQYF. CDR3 DNA: TGCGCCAGCAGCCATCATAGACTAGCGGGAGACTACGAGCAGTACTTC.

V gene TRBV5-1 combines with J gene TRBJ1-4; TRBD1 might be the D (6 bases). CDR1 SGHRS and CDR2 YFSETQ come from the germline V gene. The V gene lost 6 bases and the J gene lost 7 bases, with 22 bases spanning the gap. The length of the CDR3 is 16 residues. The CDR3 loop reads CASTPNPGGDGEKLFF. Here the CDR3 DNA reads TGCGCCAGCACCCCCAATCCGGGGGGCGATGGTGAAAAACTGTTTTTT.

The rearrangement joins TRBV9 to TRBJ2-7; a weak D match, TRBD2 (6 bases). The germline CDR1 and CDR2 sequences are SGDLS and YYNGEE. The ends were cut back, 1 base at V and 2 bases at J, with 10 bases in the middle. The CDR3 runs to 14 residues. The CDR3 region has the DNA TGTGCCAGCAGCGTAAGCGGGTTTCCCTACGAGCAGTACTTC. It translates to CASSVSGFPYEQYF.

This clone was recorded only once. V usage is TRBV2 and J usage is TRBJ2-7, with a tentative D call TRBD1 (6 bases). CDR1 SNHLY and CDR2 FYNNEI come from the germline V gene. The length of the CDR3 is 12 residues. V lost 5 bases, J lost 3 bases, and 8 bases lay in between. CDR3 protein: CASSSDSYEQYF. The CDR3 coding sequence is TGTGCCAGCAGTTCGGACAGCTACGAGCAGTACTTC.

V is TRBV2 and J is TRBJ2-5, with 10 nucleotides matching TRBD2. CDR1 is SNHLY and CDR2 is FYNNEI in the germline V gene. This CDR3 contains 15 residues. J lost 4 bases, V lost 6 bases, and 8 bases had no gene match. CDR3 DNA sequence: TGTGCCAGCAGCCCGCTAGCGGGAGTATCAGAGACCCAGTACTTC. It yields the protein CASSPLAGVSETQYF.

The chain employs TRBV27 and TRBJ1-5, with D unclear. This CDR3 is 15 amino acids long. The V end lost 5 bases, the J end lost 1 base, and 12 bases lay between the germline ends. The germline CDR1 and CDR2 sequences are MNHEY and SMNVEV (reference sequence). CDR3 residues: CASSLGQMSNQPQHF. The CDR3, as DNA: TGTGCCAGCAGTCTAGGTCAGATGAGCAATCAGCCCCAGCATTTT.

This sequence joins TRBV5-4 and TRBJ2-7; D is unresolved. The CDR3 length is 14 residues. Trimming removed 0 bases at V and 2 bases at J, with 9 bases between. The germline CDR1 and CDR2 sequences are SGHNT and YYREEE (reference sequence). In DNA, the CDR3 is TGTGCCAGCAGCTTGGACTCACGAACCTACGAGCAGTACTTC. As protein: CASSLDSRTYEQYF.